This entry lists 6 T cell receptor beta chains sequenced from one sample in a study of tumor-infiltrating lymphocytes in oesophageal squamous cell carcinoma. Each CDR3 protein gets one entry after TCRdb re-called the PCR reads with MiXCR. This table has roughly 6,000 distinct CDR3 sequences, 13% to 15% appearing once. Sequencing input: normal esophageal tissue next to the tumor. The receptors shown here come from a male donor with esophageal squamous cell carcinoma.

This clonotype was detected many times. V and J are TRBV6-6 and TRBJ1-2; 9 nucleotides align to TRBD1. V shed 0 bases, J shed 4 bases, and the junction held 12 bases outside the gene matches. The CDR3 loop spans 18 amino acids. The V gene's germline CDR1 is MNHNY and CDR2 SVGAGI (reference sequence). CDR3 amino acids: CASSYSGTGYWAGYGYTF. CDR3 DNA: TGTGCCAGCAGTTACTCGGGGACAGGGTATTGGGCTGGCTATGGCTACACCTTC.

This clonotype has just a few counts. V is TRBV5-1 and J is TRBJ2-5; 11 nucleotides align to TRBD1. V lost 0 bases to trimming and J lost 11 bases; unmatched junction nucleotides: 6. Germline values: CDR1 SGHRS, CDR2 YFSETQ. The CDR3 totals 14 residues. The CDR3 region is CASSLVGQGGEQYF. The CDR3 DNA sequence: TGCGCCAGCAGCTTGGTGGGACAGGGGGGAGAGCAGTACTTC.

This chain connects TRBV7-2 to TRBJ1-1, with D unresolved. The germline V gene encodes CDR1 SGHTA and CDR2 FQGNSA. Trimming stripped 2 bases from V and 10 bases from J, with 11 bases between. This CDR3 comprises 12 residues. In DNA form, the CDR3 reads TGTGCCAGCAGCTTAAACGGAAACACAGCTTTCTTT. As protein: CASSLNGNTAFF. The whole variable domain, remainder taken from reference TRBV7-2 and TRBJ1-1, is GAGVSQSPSNKVTEKGKDVELRCDPISGHTALYWYRQSLGQGLEFLIYFQGNSAPDKSGLPSDRFSAERTGGSVSTLTIQRTQQEDSAVYLCASSLNGNTAFFGQGTRLTVV.

This clonotype was observed a handful of times. A read error may be the cause here, since a much bigger clone is one base away. The genes are TRBV5-6 and TRBJ2-5; D may be TRBD1 (5 bases). Trimming stripped 6 bases from V and 11 bases from J, with 20 bases between. The germline gives CDR1 SGHDT, CDR2 YYEEEE. The CDR3 length is 13 residues. CDR3 DNA sequence: TGTGCCAGCACCCTAAGGGGTTTACATGAGCAGTACTTC. Translating it yields CASTLRGLHEQYF. Combining the CDR3 with reference TRBV5-6 and TRBJ2-5 gives the whole variable domain DAGVTQSPTHLIKTRGQQVTLRCSPKSGHDTVSWYQQALGQGPQFIFQYYEEEERQRGNFPDRFSGHQFPNYSSELNVNALLLGDSALYLCASTLRGLHEQYFGPGTRLLVL.

This chain joins TRBV5-6 and TRBJ2-5, with D tentatively TRBD2 (7 bases). V was pared by 5 bases and J by 11 bases, with 25 bases between. CDR1 is SGHDT and CDR2 is YYEEEE in the germline V gene. CDR3 length: 15 amino acids. The CDR3 sequence: CASRLGGGPYNEQYF. The DNA of the CDR3 is TGTGCCAGCAGACTCGGCGGGGGCCCCTACAATGAGCAGTACTTC.

This clonotype rates as medium-sized. CDR3 coding DNA: TGCGCCAGCAGCCCCAGGCCGGGGGGCTGGGAGACCCAGTACTTC. The encoded protein is CASSPRPGGWETQYF. This chain connects TRBV5-1 to TRBJ2-5, with D possibly TRBD2 on 7 matching bases. Trimming shortened V by 4 bases and J by 5 bases, and 18 bases separated the two germline ends. Per the germline V gene, CDR1 is SGHRS and CDR2 is YFSETQ. The length of the CDR3 is 15 residues.